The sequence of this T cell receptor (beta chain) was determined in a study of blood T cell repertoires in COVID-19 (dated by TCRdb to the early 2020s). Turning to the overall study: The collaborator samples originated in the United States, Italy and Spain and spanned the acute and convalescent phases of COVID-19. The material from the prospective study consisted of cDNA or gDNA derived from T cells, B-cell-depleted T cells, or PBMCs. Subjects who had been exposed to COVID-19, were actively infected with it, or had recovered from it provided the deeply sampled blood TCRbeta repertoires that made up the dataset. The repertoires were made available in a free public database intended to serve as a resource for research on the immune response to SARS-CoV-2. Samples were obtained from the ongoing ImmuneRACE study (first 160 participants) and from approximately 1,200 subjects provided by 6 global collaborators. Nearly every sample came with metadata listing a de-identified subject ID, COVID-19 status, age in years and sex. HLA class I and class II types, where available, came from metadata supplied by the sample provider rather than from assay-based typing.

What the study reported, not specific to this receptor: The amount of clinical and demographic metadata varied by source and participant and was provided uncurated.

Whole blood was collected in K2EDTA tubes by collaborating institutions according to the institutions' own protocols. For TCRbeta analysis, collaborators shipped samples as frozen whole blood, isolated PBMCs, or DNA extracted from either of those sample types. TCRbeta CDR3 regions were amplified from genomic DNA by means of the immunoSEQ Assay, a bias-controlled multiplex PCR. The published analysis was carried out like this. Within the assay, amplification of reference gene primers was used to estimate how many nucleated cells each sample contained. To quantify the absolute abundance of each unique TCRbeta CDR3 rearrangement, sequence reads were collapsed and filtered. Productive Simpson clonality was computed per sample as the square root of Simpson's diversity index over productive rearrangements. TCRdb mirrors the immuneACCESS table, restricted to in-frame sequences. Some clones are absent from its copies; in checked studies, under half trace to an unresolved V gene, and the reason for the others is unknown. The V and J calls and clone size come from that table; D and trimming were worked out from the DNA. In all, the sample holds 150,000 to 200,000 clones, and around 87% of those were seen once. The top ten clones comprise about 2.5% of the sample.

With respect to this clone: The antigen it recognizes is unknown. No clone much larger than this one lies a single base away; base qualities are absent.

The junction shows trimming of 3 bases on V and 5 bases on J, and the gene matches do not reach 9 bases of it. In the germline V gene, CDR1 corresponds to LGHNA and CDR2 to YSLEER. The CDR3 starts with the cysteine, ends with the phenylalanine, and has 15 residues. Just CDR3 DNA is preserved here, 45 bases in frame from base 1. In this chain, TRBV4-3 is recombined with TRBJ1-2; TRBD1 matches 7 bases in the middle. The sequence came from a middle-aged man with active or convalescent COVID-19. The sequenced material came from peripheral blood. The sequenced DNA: TGCGCCAGCAGCCAGGGTTCTTACAGGGGATATGGCTACACCTTC. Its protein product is CASSQGSYRGYGYTF.